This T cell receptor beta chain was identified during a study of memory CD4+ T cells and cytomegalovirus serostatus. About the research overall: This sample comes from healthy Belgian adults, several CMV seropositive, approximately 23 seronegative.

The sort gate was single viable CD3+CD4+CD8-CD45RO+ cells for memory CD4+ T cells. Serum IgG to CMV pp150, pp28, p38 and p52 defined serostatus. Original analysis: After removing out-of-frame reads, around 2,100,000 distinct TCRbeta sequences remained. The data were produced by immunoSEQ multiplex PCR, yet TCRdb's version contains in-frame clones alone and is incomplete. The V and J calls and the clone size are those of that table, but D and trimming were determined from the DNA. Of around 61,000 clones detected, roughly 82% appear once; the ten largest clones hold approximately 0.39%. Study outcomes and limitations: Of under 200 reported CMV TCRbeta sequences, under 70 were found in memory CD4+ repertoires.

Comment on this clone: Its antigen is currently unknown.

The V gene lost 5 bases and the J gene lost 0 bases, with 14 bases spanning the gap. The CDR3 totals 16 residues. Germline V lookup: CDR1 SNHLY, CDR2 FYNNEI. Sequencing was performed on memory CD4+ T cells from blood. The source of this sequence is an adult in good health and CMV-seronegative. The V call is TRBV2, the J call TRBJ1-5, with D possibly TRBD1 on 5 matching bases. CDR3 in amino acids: CASSPHRQFSNQPQHF. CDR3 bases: TGTGCCAGCAGTCCGCACCGACAGTTTAGCAATCAGCCCCAGCATTTT.